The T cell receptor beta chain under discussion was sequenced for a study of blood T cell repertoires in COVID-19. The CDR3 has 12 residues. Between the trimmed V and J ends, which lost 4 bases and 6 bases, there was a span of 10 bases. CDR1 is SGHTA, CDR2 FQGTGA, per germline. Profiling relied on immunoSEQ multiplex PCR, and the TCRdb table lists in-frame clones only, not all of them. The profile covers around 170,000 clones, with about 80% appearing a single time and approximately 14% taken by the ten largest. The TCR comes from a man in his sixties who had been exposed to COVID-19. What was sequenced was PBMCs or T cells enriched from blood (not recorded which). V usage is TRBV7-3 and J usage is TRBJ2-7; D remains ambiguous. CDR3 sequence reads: CASSSSTGEQYF. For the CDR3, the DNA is TGTGCCAGCAGCTCCAGCACGGGCGAGCAGTACTTC. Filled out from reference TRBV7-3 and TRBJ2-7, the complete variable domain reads GAGVSQTPSNKVTEKGKYVELRCDPISGHTALYWYRQSLGQGPEFLIYFQGTGAADDSGLPNDRFFAVRPEGSVSTLKIQRTERGDSAVYLCASSSSTGEQYFGPGTRLTVT.